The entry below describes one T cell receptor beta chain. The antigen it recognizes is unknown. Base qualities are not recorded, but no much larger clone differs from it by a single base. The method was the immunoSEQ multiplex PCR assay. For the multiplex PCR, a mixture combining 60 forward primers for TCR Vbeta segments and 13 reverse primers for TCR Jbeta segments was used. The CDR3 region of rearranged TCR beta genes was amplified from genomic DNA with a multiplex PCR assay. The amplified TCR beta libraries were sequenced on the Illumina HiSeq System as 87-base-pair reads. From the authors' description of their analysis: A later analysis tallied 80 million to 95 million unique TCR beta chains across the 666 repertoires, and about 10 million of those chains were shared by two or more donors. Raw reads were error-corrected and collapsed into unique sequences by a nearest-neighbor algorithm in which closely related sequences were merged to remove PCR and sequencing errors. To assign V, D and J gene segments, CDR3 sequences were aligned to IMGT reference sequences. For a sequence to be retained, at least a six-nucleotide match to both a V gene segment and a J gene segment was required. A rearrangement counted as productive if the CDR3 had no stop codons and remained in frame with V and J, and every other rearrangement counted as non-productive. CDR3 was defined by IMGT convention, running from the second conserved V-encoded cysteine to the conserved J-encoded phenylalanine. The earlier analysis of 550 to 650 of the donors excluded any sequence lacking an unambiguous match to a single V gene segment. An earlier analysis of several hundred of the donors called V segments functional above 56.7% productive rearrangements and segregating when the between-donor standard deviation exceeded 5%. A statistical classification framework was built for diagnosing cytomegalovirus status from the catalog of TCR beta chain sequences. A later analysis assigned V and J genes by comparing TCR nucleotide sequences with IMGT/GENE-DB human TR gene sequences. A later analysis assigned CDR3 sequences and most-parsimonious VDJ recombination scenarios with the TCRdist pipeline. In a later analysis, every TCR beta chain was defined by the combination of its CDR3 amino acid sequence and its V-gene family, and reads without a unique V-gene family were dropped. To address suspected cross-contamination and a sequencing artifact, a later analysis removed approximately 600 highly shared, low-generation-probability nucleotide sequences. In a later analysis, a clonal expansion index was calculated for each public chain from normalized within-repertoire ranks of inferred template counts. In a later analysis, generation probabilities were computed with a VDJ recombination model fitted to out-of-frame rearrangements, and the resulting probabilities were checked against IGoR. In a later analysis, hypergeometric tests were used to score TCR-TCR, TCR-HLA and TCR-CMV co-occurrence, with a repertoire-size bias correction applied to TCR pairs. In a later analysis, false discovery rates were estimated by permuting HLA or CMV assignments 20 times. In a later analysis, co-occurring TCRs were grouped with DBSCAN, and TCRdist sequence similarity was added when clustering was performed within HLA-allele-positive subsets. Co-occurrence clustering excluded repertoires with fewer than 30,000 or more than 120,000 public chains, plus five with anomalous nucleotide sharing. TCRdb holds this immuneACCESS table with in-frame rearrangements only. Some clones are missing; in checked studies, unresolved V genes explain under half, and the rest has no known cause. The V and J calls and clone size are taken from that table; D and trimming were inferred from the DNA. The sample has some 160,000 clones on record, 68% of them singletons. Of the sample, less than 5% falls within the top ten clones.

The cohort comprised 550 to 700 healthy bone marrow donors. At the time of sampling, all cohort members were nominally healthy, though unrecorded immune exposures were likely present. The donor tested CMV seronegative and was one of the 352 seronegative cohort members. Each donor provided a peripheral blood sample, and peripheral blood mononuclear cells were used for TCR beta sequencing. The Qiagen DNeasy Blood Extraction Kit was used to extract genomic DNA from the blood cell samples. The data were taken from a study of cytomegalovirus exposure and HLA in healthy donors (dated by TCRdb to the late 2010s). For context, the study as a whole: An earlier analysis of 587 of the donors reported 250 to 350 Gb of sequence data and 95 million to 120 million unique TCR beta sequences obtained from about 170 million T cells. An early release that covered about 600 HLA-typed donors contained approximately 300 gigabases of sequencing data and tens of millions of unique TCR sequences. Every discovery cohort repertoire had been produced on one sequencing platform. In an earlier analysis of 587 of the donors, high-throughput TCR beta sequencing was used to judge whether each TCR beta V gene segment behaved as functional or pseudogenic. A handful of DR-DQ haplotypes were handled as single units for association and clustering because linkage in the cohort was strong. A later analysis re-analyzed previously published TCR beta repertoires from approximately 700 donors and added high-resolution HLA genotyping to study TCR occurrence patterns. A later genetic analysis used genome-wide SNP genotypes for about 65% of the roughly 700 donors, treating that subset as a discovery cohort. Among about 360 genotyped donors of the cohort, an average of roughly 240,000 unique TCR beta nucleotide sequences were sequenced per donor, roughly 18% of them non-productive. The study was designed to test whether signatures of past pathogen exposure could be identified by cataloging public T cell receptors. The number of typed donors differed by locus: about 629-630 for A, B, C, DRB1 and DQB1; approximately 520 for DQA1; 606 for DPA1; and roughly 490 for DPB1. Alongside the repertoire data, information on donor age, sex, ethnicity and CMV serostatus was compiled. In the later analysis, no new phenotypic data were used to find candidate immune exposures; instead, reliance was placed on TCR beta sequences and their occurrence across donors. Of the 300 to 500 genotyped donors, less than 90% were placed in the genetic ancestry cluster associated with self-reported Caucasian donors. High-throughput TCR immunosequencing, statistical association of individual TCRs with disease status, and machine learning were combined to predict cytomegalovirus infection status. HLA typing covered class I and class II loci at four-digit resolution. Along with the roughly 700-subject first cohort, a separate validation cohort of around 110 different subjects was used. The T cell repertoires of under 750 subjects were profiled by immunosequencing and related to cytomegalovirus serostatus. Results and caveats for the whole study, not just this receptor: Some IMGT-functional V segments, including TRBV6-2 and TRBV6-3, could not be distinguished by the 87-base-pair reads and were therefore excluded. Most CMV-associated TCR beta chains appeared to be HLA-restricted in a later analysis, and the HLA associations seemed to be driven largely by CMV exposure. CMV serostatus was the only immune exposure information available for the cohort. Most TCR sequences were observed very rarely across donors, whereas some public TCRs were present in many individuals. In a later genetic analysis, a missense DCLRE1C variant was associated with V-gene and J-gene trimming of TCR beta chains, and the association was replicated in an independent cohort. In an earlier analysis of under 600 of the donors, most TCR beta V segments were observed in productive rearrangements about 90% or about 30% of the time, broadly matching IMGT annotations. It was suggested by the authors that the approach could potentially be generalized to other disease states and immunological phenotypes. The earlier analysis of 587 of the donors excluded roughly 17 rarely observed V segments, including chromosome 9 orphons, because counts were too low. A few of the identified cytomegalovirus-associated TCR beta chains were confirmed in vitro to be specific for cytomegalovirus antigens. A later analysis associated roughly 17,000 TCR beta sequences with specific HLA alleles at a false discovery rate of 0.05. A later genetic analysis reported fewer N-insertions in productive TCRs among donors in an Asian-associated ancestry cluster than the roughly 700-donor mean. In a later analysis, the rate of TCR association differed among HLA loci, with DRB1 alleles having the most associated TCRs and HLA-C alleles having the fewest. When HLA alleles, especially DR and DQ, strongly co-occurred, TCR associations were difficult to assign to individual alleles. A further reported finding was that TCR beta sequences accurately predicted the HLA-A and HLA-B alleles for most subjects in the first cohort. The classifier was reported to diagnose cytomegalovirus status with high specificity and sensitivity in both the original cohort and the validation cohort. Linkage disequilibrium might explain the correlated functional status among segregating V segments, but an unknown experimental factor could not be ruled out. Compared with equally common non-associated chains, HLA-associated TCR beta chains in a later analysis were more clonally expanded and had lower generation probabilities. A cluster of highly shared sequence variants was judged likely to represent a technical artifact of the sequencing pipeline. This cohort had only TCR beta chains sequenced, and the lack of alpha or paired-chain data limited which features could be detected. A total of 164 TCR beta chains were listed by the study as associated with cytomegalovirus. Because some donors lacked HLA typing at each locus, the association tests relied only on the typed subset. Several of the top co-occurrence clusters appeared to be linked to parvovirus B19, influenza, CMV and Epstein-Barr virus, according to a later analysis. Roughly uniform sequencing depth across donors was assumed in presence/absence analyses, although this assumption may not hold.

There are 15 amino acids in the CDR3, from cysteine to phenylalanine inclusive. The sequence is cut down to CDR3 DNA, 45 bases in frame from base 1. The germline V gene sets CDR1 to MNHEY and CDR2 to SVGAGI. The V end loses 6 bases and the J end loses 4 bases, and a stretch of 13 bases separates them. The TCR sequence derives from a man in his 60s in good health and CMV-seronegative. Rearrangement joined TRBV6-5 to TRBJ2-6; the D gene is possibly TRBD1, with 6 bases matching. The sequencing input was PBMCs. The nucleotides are TGTGCCAGCAGCCGCACAGGGTCCGGGGCCAACGTCCTGACTTTC. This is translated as CASSRTGSGANVLTF.